The next 23 T cell receptor beta chains were all read from a single sample in a study of cytomegalovirus exposure and HLA in healthy donors. The PCR made use of 60 Vbeta and 13 Jbeta primers. The data were produced by immunoSEQ multiplex PCR, yet TCRdb's version contains in-frame clones alone and is incomplete. The repertoire includes around 92,000 clones, 80% of them detected once, and around 2% sits in the top ten. The material sequenced was PBMCs. These receptors were taken from a man younger than 35 in good health and CMV-seronegative.

A single count supports this clone. Other nucleotide sequences in the sample specify the same CDR3. This chain uses TRBV27 with TRBJ1-1, with D uncertain. Germline V lookup: CDR1 MNHEY, CDR2 SMNVEV (reference sequence). Trimming removed 5 bases at V and 0 bases at J, with 7 bases between. The CDR3 loop spans 13 amino acids. CDR3 sequence: CASSLLMNTEAFF. The CDR3 DNA reads TGTGCCAGCAGTCTGCTAATGAACACTGAAGCTTTCTTT.

This chain connects TRBV7-9 to TRBJ1-1, with a weak D call TRBD1 (6 bases). This CDR3 spans 15 amino acids. Trimming took off 5 bases at V and 4 bases at J, with 17 bases between the two ends. The germline CDR1 and CDR2 sequences are SEHNR and FQNEAQ (reference sequence). This chain's CDR3 is CASSPLQGLVTEAFF. CDR3 coding DNA: TGTGCCAGCAGCCCCCTCCAGGGGTTGGTCACTGAAGCTTTCTTT. The variable domain in full, with the rest retrieved from reference TRBV7-9 and TRBJ1-1, is DTGVSQNPRHKITKRGQNVTFRCDPISEHNRLYWYRQTLGQGPEFLTYFQNEAQLEKSRLLSDRFSAERPKGSFSTLEIQRTEQGDSAMYLCASSPLQGLVTEAFFGQGTRLTVV.

A note on this clone: The junction differs from germline at one of its ends, possibly a read error. The chain links TRBV7-9 to TRBJ2-5; TRBD2 matches 9 bases. The CDR3 has 13 amino acids. Germline CDR1 reads SEHNR; CDR2 reads FQNEAQ (reference sequence). CDR3 nucleotide sequence: TGTTCCAGCGGGCTCCGCGGGGGGGCCCAACAGTACTTC. Translated, it gives CSSGLRGGAQQYF.

This rearrangement joins TRBV7-8 to TRBJ2-7, with 7 bases lining up with TRBD1. Germline V CDR1 and CDR2: SGHVS, FQNEAQ. The CDR3 is 15 amino acids. After removal of 2 bases from V and 2 bases from J, the junction contained 6 bases not matched to a gene. CDR3 in DNA: TGTGCCAGCAGCTTAAGGACAGGTTCGACCTACGAGCAGTACTTC. Translating gives CASSLRTGSTYEQYF.

The V gene is TRBV19, the J gene TRBJ2-2, with D perhaps matching TRBD2 (5 bases). The germline V gene has CDR1 LNHDA and CDR2 SQIVND (reference sequence). The CDR3 is 15 residues long. Deletions cut 3 bases from V and 4 bases from J, with 12 bases between. The CDR3 is CASSILAPSTGELFF. CDR3 DNA: TGTGCCAGTAGTATTCTAGCCCCGAGCACCGGGGAGCTGTTTTTT.

The chain has TRBV4-1 and TRBJ2-1; TRBD2 agrees at 14 bases. The CDR3 has 15 amino acids. CDR1 is MGHRA, CDR2 YSYEKL, per germline. The V and J ends lost 3 bases and 8 bases, in that order; junction bases with no gene match: 3. The CDR3 sequence is CASSQTSGGAYEQFF. DNA of the CDR3: TGCGCCAGCAGCCAGACTAGCGGGGGGGCGTATGAGCAGTTCTTC.

The genes are TRBV4-1 and TRBJ1-1; no firm D call. V was shortened by 4 bases and J by 6 bases, with 21 bases between the two germline ends. The CDR3 has 16 amino acids. Germline V gives CDR1 MGHRA, CDR2 YSYEKL. The CDR3 spells CASSRSVLERGAEAFF. CDR3 DNA: TGCGCCAGCAGCCGGAGCGTCCTTGAACGCGGCGCTGAAGCTTTCTTT.

This chain links TRBV6-5 with TRBJ1-4; D not resolved. Germline V gives CDR1 MNHEY, CDR2 SVGAGI. Trimming shortened V by 2 bases and J by 8 bases, and 15 bases separated the two germline ends. The CDR3 loop spans 15 amino acids. The CDR3 is CASSYGASRSEKLFF. Here the CDR3 DNA reads TGTGCCAGCAGTTACGGAGCCTCCCGGTCCGAAAAACTGTTTTTT.

The chain uses TRBV5-1 and TRBJ1-4, with 8 bases identical to TRBD1. CDR1 is SGHRS and CDR2 is YFSETQ in the germline V gene. This CDR3 contains 16 residues. With V trimmed by 5 bases and J by 5 bases, 11 bases remained unmatched. DNA for the CDR3: TGCGCCAGCAGACGCGGACAGGGATCCTGGAATGAAAAACTGTTTTTT. It is translated as CASRRGQGSWNEKLFF.

This clone was picked up a small number of times. The rearrangement uses TRBV6-1 and TRBJ2-2; 8 bases are a match to TRBD1. The CDR3 sequence is 17 residues long. Per germline, CDR1 MNHNS and CDR2 SASEGT. The J segment lost 3 bases and the V segment lost 0 bases, leaving 6 bases of the junction unmatched. Written as DNA, the CDR3 is TGTGCCAGCAGTGAAGCGCTTCGGACAGGGCACACCGGGGAGCTGTTTTTT. This codes for CASSEALRTGHTGELFF.

The chain recombines TRBV5-1 with TRBJ2-7, with 7 bases fitting TRBD1. CDR1 and CDR2 from the germline V gene are SGHRS and YFSETQ. The V segment lost 4 bases and the J segment 3 bases; nucleotides outside the gene matches: 10. This CDR3 has 15 residues. CDR3 DNA sequence: TGCGCCAGCAGCGGAACAGGGGTAGAAAGCTACGAGCAGTACTTC. This translates into CASSGTGVESYEQYF.

The chain recombines TRBV2 with TRBJ1-1; maybe TRBD1 (6 bases). Trimming stripped 6 bases from V and 4 bases from J, with 12 bases between. The CDR3 covers 13 residues. The germline CDR1 and CDR2 sequences are SNHLY and FYNNEI. Written as DNA, the CDR3 is TGTGCCAGCAGACTAGGGGGAAGCACTGAAGCTTTCTTT. Protein sequence: CASRLGGSTEAFF.

The count of this clone is one. The chain joins TRBV19 to TRBJ2-1; TRBD1 agrees at 7 bases. CDR3 length: 15 amino acids. Germline CDR1 is LNHDA and CDR2 is SQIVND (reference sequence). The ends lost 6 bases at V and 2 bases at J; junction bases unmatched: 7. The CDR3 nucleotides read TGTGCCAGTAGCCCGGGACAGTATACCTACAATGAGCAGTTCTTC. The encoded protein is CASSPGQYTYNEQFF.

The chain combines TRBV5-8 with TRBJ2-3; the D gene is possibly TRBD2 (6 bases). Germline CDR1 reads SGHTS; CDR2 reads YDEGEE. CDR3 size: 17 residues. V was shortened by 4 bases and J by 1 base, with 19 bases between the two germline ends. This chain's CDR3 is CASSGRGAGRRTDTQYF. DNA for the CDR3: TGTGCCAGCAGCGGACGAGGGGCGGGGAGGCGCACAGATACGCAGTATTTT.

The rearrangement joins TRBV6-5 to TRBJ1-4, with D uncertain. With 0 bases removed from V and 8 bases from J, the gap between germline ends came to 7 bases. In germline, CDR1 is MNHEY, CDR2 SVGAGI. The CDR3 has 13 residues. CDR3 DNA sequence: TGTGCCAGCAGTTACTCCTTCGGGGAAAAACTGTTTTTT. It translates to CASSYSFGEKLFF.

The V call is TRBV2, the J call TRBJ2-3, with 9 bases fitting TRBD2. V was pared by 6 bases and J by 4 bases, with 5 bases of the junction left unmatched. The CDR3 extends over 14 amino acids. Germline CDR1 is SNHLY and CDR2 is FYNNEI. As DNA, the CDR3 is TGTGCCAGCAGCGGGACTAGCAAAGCAGATACGCAGTATTTT. Protein sequence: CASSGTSKADTQYF.

The gene calls are TRBV5-8 and TRBJ1-5, with 7 bases fitting TRBD1. Germline V gene sequence: CDR1 SGHTS, CDR2 YDEGEE. The CDR3 length is 16 residues. With V trimmed by 4 bases and J by 6 bases, 13 bases remained unmatched. CDR3 nucleotides: TGTGCCAGCAGCCCCCGGGAAGCAGGGGGGAGTCAGCCCCAGCATTTT. Translating gives CASSPREAGGSQPQHF.

This chain links TRBV11-2 with TRBJ1-3; the D is unclear. The CDR3 has 14 residues. Trimming took 2 bases from V and 4 from J, leaving 9 bases between them. Germline CDR1 reads SGHAT; CDR2 reads FQNNGV. CDR3 amino acids: CASSLLAGGNTIYF. The CDR3 nucleotides read TGTGCCAGCAGCTTACTCGCGGGGGGAAACACCATATATTTT.

The rearrangement uses TRBV27 and TRBJ1-5; possible D gene TRBD1, 5 bases. Per the germline V gene, CDR1 is MNHEY and CDR2 is SMNVEV (reference sequence). Trimming stripped 2 bases from V and 7 bases from J, with 9 bases between. The CDR3 contains 13 residues. CDR3 region: CASSLRQQQPQHF. In DNA, the CDR3 is TGTGCCAGCAGTTTAAGACAGCAGCAGCCCCAGCATTTT.

The V and J genes are TRBV25-1 and TRBJ2-1; 7 positions match TRBD1. The CDR3 sequence is 14 residues long. Germline assignment: CDR1 MGHDK and CDR2 SYGVNS. V was pared by 3 bases and J by 6 bases, with 5 bases of the junction left unmatched. Here the CDR3 DNA reads TGTGCCAGCAGTGACCCGGGGACAGTCAATGAGCAGTTCTTC. Translation gives CASSDPGTVNEQFF. Full variable domain (remainder filled in from reference TRBV25-1 and TRBJ2-1): EADIYQTPRYLVIGTGKKITLECSQTMGHDKMYWYQQDPGMELHLIHYSYGVNSTEKGDLSSESTVSRIRTEHFPLTLESARPSHTSQYLCASSDPGTVNEQFFGPGTRLTVL.

This chain connects TRBV7-9 to TRBJ1-2, with D unclear. Germline CDR1 is SEHNR and CDR2 is FQNEAQ (reference sequence). This CDR3 is 16 amino acids long. V was shortened by 0 bases and J by 6 bases, with 17 bases between the two germline ends. The CDR3 spells CASSLAWRERTNGYTF. The CDR3 DNA sequence: TGTGCCAGCAGCTTAGCGTGGAGGGAGAGGACTAATGGCTACACCTTC.

Points on this clone: Sequence at one end of the junction differs from germline and may be a read error. The rearrangement joins TRBV4-1 to TRBJ1-1, with a possible D match to TRBD1 (5 bases). In germline, CDR1 is MGHRA, CDR2 YSYEKL. The CDR3 sequence is 13 residues long. The CDR3 sequence is CASSEDTGGEAFF. DNA for the CDR3: TGTGCCAGCAGCGAAGATACAGGCGGTGAAGCTTTCTTT.

V is TRBV7-9 and J is TRBJ2-1; 9 nucleotides agree with TRBD1. The V segment lost 7 bases and the J segment 3 bases; nucleotides outside the gene matches: 4. Looked up from germline, CDR1 is SEHNR and CDR2 is FQNEAQ (reference sequence). This CDR3 spans 14 amino acids. In DNA form, the CDR3 reads TGTGCCAGCATGCAGACAGGGGGCTACAATGAGCAGTTCTTC. Amino acid sequence: CASMQTGGYNEQFF.